This TCR beta chain appears in the sequencing data of a study of blood T cell repertoires in COVID-19. Study-wide context: Donors in the United States, Italy and Spain gave samples during acute or convalescent COVID-19. T cells, B-cell-depleted T cells, or PBMCs supplied cDNA or gDNA.

Participant-reported clinical history was the basis for cohort assignment. This clone was detected once. Original analysis: For nucleated cells, counts were estimated from reference gene primer amplification. Measured with immunoSEQ multiplex PCR; TCRdb has only the in-frame clones, and not every one. V and J calls and clone size are those listed in that table; D and trimming were worked out from the DNA. The sample carries around 250,000 clones, around 90% recorded once. V dropped 3 bases and J dropped 4; count of bases not matched to a gene: 14. Germline CDR1 reads SNHLY; CDR2 reads FYNNEI. There are 18 residues in the CDR3.

The chain uses TRBV2 and TRBJ2-3; 9 bases line up with TRBD2. The TCR sequence derives from a human donor in a cohort exposed to, infected with or recovered from COVID-19 (not recorded which). The donor label of this sample is uncertain. Sequencing used PBMCs or T cells enriched from blood (not recorded which). Written as DNA, the CDR3 is TGTGCCAGCAGTGATGCCTTGTTCGGACTAGCGAAATCAGATACGCAGTATTTT. Residues: CASSDALFGLAKSDTQYF. The whole variable domain, filled in from reference TRBV2 and TRBJ2-3, reads EPEVTQTPSHQVTQMGQEVILRCVPISNHLYFYWYRQILGQKVEFLVSFYNNEISEKSEIFDDQFSVERPDGSNFTLKIRSTKLEDSAMYFCASSDALFGLAKSDTQYFGPGTRLTVL.